A selection of T cell receptor beta chains follows, all from one sample in a study of blood T cell repertoires in COVID-19. TCRdb keeps only in-frame clones here, not all; method: immunoSEQ multiplex PCR. The sample holds some 280,000 clones, 70% to 90% seen once. The sample comprised peripheral blood. Source of these receptors: a woman aged 45 to 65 with active or convalescent COVID-19. Both conserved end residues are part of each CDR3. A D gene is named only where the DNA matches it firmly. Size is omitted from some rows. Given values are once, few, many or a class for expanded clones.

j_call clone_size v_call d_call cdr3_aa cdr3_nt
TRBJ1-1 NA TRBV6-1 NA CASSEFALEAFF TGTGCCAGCAGTGAATTTGCACTTGAAGCTTTCTTT
TRBJ1-1 NA TRBV28 TRBD1 CASSTGQGNTEAFF TGTGCCAGCAGTACCGGACAGGGAAACACTGAAGCTTTCTTT
TRBJ2-3 NA TRBV5-1 TRBD1 CASSRTGDGKGLAQYF TGCGCCAGCAGCCGAACAGGGGATGGAAAGGGCCTCGCGCAGTATTTT
TRBJ1-5 few TRBV3-1/TRBV3-2 TRBD1 CASSPGTGPQPQHF TGTGCCAGCAGCCCGGGGACAGGCCCTCAGCCCCAGCATTTT
TRBJ2-7 NA TRBV12-3/TRBV12-4 NA CASGSYRAGEQYF TGTGCCAGCGGATCATACAGGGCGGGCGAGCAGTACTTC
TRBJ2-1 NA TRBV19 NA CASSPDTDNEQFF TGTGCCAGTAGCCCGGACACGGACAATGAGCAGTTCTTC
TRBJ1-4 NA TRBV18 NA CASSPNGMEKLFF TGTGCCAGCTCACCAAACGGGATGGAAAAACTGTTTTTT
TRBJ2-1 NA TRBV7-2 NA CASSLRATGLGRHEQFF TGTGCCAGCAGCTTAAGGGCTACCGGGTTGGGGAGGCATGAGCAGTTCTTC
TRBJ2-1 NA TRBV27 NA CASSLGRGQPQFF TGTGCCAGCAGTTTAGGGAGAGGACAGCCGCAGTTCTTC
TRBJ2-6 NA TRBV5-1 NA CASSSPRWTADSGANVLTF TGCGCCAGCAGCTCGCCCCGATGGACAGCAGACTCTGGGGCCAACGTCCTGACTTTC
TRBJ2-3 NA TRBV5-1 TRBD2 CASSWNPGLAGGGDTQYF TGCGCCAGCAGCTGGAACCCGGGACTAGCGGGTGGTGGGGATACGCAGTATTTT
TRBJ2-7 NA TRBV13 NA CASSFSYGSSYEQYF TGTGCCAGCAGCTTCTCCTACGGTAGCTCCTACGAGCAGTACTTC
TRBJ2-7 NA TRBV28 TRBD1 CASSILPGQPYEQYF TGTGCCAGCAGTATCCTTCCGGGACAGCCGTACGAGCAGTACTTC
TRBJ2-7 NA TRBV4-1 TRBD2 CASSQDPRGAGENEQYF TGCGCCAGCAGCCAAGATCCTCGTGGAGCGGGAGAAAACGAGCAGTACTTC
TRBJ1-2 NA TRBV14 NA CASSQAGGTHYGYTF TGTGCCAGCAGCCAAGCCGGGGGTACGCACTATGGCTACACCTTC
TRBJ2-1 NA TRBV19 TRBD1 CASSPDRGNEQFF TGTGCCAGTAGCCCCGACAGGGGCAATGAGCAGTTCTTC
TRBJ2-7 once TRBV5-6 TRBD2 CASSFGLAAAYEQYF TGTGCCAGCAGCTTTGGACTAGCGGCTGCCTACGAGCAGTACTTC
TRBJ2-1 NA TRBV27 TRBD2 CASRGLAIGNEQFF TGTGCCAGCAGGGGACTAGCGATTGGAAATGAGCAGTTCTTC
TRBJ2-1 few TRBV6-4 TRBD2 CASSARTSGTYNEQFF TGTGCCAGCAGTGCTCGGACTAGCGGTACCTACAATGAGCAGTTCTTC
TRBJ1-1 NA TRBV23-1 NA CASGFDLRPMNTEAFF TGCGCCAGCGGTTTCGACCTCAGGCCGATGAACACTGAAGCTTTCTTT
TRBJ1-5 NA TRBV1 NA CTSSPSTWTGANQPQHF TGCACCAGCAGCCCCTCTACTTGGACAGGGGCTAATCAGCCCCAGCATTTT
TRBJ2-1 NA TRBV2 NA CASSRGLLRTEQFF TGTGCCAGCAGTAGAGGGTTGCTAAGGACGGAGCAGTTCTTC
TRBJ2-1 NA TRBV18 TRBD2 CASSPLAGSYNEQFF TGTGCCAGCTCACCCCTAGCGGGATCCTACAATGAGCAGTTCTTC
TRBJ1-5 NA TRBV27 TRBD1 CASSITGVSGAQHF TGTGCCAGCAGTATCACAGGGGTGAGTGGGGCCCAGCATTTT
TRBJ1-6 NA TRBV28 TRBD1 CASSQWDRGLTYNSPLHF TGTGCCAGCAGTCAATGGGACAGGGGGCTAACCTATAATTCACCCCTCCACTTT
TRBJ1-4 NA TRBV2 TRBD1 CASSERTGRAEKLFF TGTGCCAGCAGTGAACGGACAGGGCGGGCTGAAAAACTGTTTTTT
TRBJ2-7 NA TRBV27 NA CASSYLARTGSAYEQYF TGTGCCAGCAGTTACCTAGCCCGTACTGGGAGCGCCTACGAGCAGTACTTC
TRBJ1-1 NA TRBV13 NA CASSSQVSGNTEAFF TGTGCCAGCAGCTCCCAAGTATCAGGGAACACTGAAGCTTTCTTT
TRBJ2-3 NA TRBV3-1/TRBV3-2 TRBD2 CASSQAAGADTQYF TGTGCCAGCAGCCAAGCAGCGGGGGCAGATACGCAGTATTTT
TRBJ1-6 NA TRBV27 TRBD1 CASSLGGPGGFSPLHF TGTGCCAGCAGTTTAGGAGGGCCAGGGGGCTTTTCACCCCTCCACTTT
TRBJ2-4 NA TRBV4-1 TRBD2 CASSPGLAVTKNIQYF TGCGCCAGCAGCCCGGGACTAGCGGTGACCAAAAACATTCAGTACTTC
TRBJ1-1 once TRBV15 NA CATSRDEGEAFF TGTGCCACCAGCAGAGATGAGGGTGAAGCTTTCTTT
TRBJ2-1 NA TRBV20-1 TRBD2 CSASGILAGGYNEQFF TGCAGTGCTAGTGGGATACTAGCGGGGGGTTACAATGAGCAGTTCTTC
TRBJ2-5 once TRBV11-2 NA CASSLYEGDQETQYF TGTGCCAGCAGCTTATATGAAGGGGACCAAGAGACCCAGTACTTC
TRBJ2-1 NA TRBV3-1/TRBV3-2 NA CASSHRAGYNEQFF TGTGCCAGCAGCCACAGGGCAGGGTACAATGAGCAGTTCTTC
TRBJ2-5 once TRBV5-1 NA CASSPVDSLGETQYF TGCGCCAGCAGCCCGGTGGACAGTTTGGGCGAGACCCAGTACTTC
TRBJ2-1 once TRBV15 NA CATSRDRGDYNEQFF TGTGCCACCAGCAGAGACAGGGGCGACTACAATGAGCAGTTCTTC
TRBJ1-2 NA TRBV10-3 NA CAISGEGSRDGYGYTF TGTGCCATCAGTGGGGAGGGGTCGCGCGACGGGTATGGCTACACCTTC
TRBJ2-7 NA TRBV7-9 NA CASSSTLTYEQYF TGTGCCAGCAGCTCGACACTCACCTACGAGCAGTACTTC
TRBJ2-2 NA TRBV7-8 NA CASSPYLGGANTGELFF TGTGCCAGCAGCCCCTACCTTGGGGGCGCGAACACCGGGGAGCTGTTTTTT
TRBJ2-2 NA TRBV18 TRBD2 CASSPRTSGGANTGELFF TGTGCCAGCTCACCGCGGACTAGCGGGGGAGCGAACACCGGGGAGCTGTTTTTT
TRBJ1-1 NA TRBV27 TRBD1 CASSWTGNTEAFF TGTGCCAGCAGTTGGACAGGGAACACTGAAGCTTTCTTT
TRBJ1-1 NA TRBV5-1 TRBD1 CASRRQGDTEAFF TGCGCCAGCAGACGACAGGGGGACACTGAAGCTTTCTTT
TRBJ1-1 once TRBV5-1 TRBD1 CASSLDRDSRPLYTEAFF TGCGCCAGCAGCTTGGACAGGGACAGCCGACCCCTCTACACTGAAGCTTTCTTT
TRBJ2-1 NA TRBV3-1/TRBV3-2 NA CASRYGTLEQFF TGTGCCAGCAGGTACGGGACACTGGAGCAGTTCTTC
TRBJ1-5 NA TRBV6-5 TRBD1 CASSRDRDNQPQHF TGTGCCAGCAGTCGGGACAGGGACAATCAGCCCCAGCATTTT
TRBJ1-2 NA TRBV3-1/TRBV3-2 NA CASSPSTGYGYTF TGTGCCAGCAGCCCCTCGACAGGCTATGGCTACACCTTC
TRBJ1-1 once TRBV19 NA CASSIAARARSEAFF TGTGCCAGTAGTATTGCCGCCAGGGCCCGCTCTGAAGCTTTCTTT
TRBJ2-3 NA TRBV4-2 NA CASSRTGDGDTQYF TGTGCCAGCAGCCGAACGGGGGACGGAGATACGCAGTATTTT
TRBJ2-7 NA TRBV7-2 NA CASSLTNIEQYF TGTGCCAGCAGCTTAACTAATATCGAGCAGTACTTC
TRBJ2-5 NA TRBV29-1 TRBD2 CSVRSGAGGAQETQYF TGCAGCGTGCGGAGCGGGGCGGGGGGGGCCCAAGAGACCCAGTACTTC
TRBJ2-6 NA TRBV5-1 NA CASSFRPSGANVLTF TGCGCCAGCAGCTTCAGGCCCTCTGGGGCCAACGTCCTGACTTTC
TRBJ2-1 NA TRBV6-4 NA CASSRHLTRSSYNEQFF TGTGCCAGCAGTCGCCACCTAACCCGGAGCTCCTACAATGAGCAGTTCTTC
TRBJ2-1 NA TRBV13 TRBD2 CASSSVAGRRVNEQFF TGTGCCAGCAGCTCCGTAGCGGGCAGGAGGGTCAATGAGCAGTTCTTC
TRBJ2-3 NA TRBV5-4 TRBD2 CASSPTSGRPPDTQYF TGTGCCAGCAGCCCGACTAGCGGGAGACCCCCAGATACGCAGTATTTT
TRBJ1-5 NA TRBV2 NA CASSSINRYSNQPQHF TGTGCCAGCAGCAGCATAAACAGGTATAGCAATCAGCCCCAGCATTTT
TRBJ1-1 NA TRBV7-9 NA CASSLNFGTGVNTEAFF TGTGCCAGCAGCTTAAATTTCGGAACGGGAGTGAACACTGAAGCTTTCTTT
TRBJ2-6 NA TRBV5-1 TRBD2 CASSLGGLAGVPSGANVLTF TGCGCCAGCAGCTTGGGTGGACTAGCGGGAGTCCCCTCTGGGGCCAACGTCCTGACTTTC